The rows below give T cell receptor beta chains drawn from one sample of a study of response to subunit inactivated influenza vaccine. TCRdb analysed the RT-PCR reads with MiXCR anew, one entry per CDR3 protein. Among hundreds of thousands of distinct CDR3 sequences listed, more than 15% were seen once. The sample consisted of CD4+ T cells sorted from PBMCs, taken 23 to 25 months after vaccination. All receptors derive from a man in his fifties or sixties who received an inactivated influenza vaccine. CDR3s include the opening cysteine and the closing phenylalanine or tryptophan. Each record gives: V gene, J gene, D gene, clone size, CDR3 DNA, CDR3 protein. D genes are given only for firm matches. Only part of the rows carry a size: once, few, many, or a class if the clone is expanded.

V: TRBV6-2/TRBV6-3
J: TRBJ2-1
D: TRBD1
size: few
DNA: TGTGCCAGCACTAGGACAGGGGACAATGAGCAGTTCTTC
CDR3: CASTRTGDNEQFF

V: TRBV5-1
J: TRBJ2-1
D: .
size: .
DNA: TGCGCCAGCAGCTTCGTTAGGACAGCCTACAATGAGCAGTTCTTC
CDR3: CASSFVRTAYNEQFF

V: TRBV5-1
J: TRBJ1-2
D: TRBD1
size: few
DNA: TGCGCCAGCAGCTCCCAAGGACAGGGAAATCTTGGTGGCTACACCTTC
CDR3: CASSSQGQGNLGGYTF

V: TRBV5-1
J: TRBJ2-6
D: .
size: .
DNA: TGCGCCAGCGGGGGGCCTGGGGCCAACGTCCTGACTTTC
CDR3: CASGGPGANVLTF

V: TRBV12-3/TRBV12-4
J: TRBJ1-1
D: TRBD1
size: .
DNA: TGTGCCAGCACCTCGACAGGGGTAGTTACTGAAGCTTTCTTT
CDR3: CASTSTGVVTEAFF

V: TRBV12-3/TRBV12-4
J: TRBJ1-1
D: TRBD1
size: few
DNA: TGTGCCAGCAGGGGACAGGGCGGGAACACTGAAGCTTTCTTT
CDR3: CASRGQGGNTEAFF

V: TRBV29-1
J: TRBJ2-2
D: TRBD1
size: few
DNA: TGCAGCGTACAGGGGGCGCGGACCGGGGAGCTGTTTTTT
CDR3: CSVQGARTGELFF

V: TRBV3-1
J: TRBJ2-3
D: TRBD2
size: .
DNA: TGTGCCAGCAGCCCCGGGACTAGCGGGGGGAATACGCAGTATTTT
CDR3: CASSPGTSGGNTQYF

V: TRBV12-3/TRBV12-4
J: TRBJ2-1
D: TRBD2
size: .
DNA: TGTGCCAGCAGTTTTTATCCAAGCGGGAGGGCCAGATATGAGCAGTTCTTC
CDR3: CASSFYPSGRARYEQFF

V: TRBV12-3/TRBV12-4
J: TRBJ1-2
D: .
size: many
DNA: TGTGCCAGCAGTTGGGACATTTCCTATGGCTACACCTTC
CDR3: CASSWDISYGYTF

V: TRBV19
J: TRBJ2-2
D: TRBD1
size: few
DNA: TGTGCCAGTAACCCAGCCGGGACAGCTGACACCGGGGAGCTGTTTTTT
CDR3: CASNPAGTADTGELFF

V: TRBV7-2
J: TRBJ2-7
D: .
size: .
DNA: TGTGCCAGCAGCTTAGCTCAGGGCAGAGGCGAGCAGTACTTC
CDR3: CASSLAQGRGEQYF

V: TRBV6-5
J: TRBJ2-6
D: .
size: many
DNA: TGTGCCAGCAGTCACCGGACCTCTGGGGCCAACGTCCTGACTTTC
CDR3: CASSHRTSGANVLTF

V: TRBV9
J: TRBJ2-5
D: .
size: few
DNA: TGTGCCAGCAGCCCCCGGGACGGCTGGGAGACCCAGTACTTC
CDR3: CASSPRDGWETQYF

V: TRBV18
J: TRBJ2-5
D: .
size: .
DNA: TGTGCCAGCTCACCAGCGGTGCAAGAGACCCAGTACTTC
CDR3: CASSPAVQETQYF

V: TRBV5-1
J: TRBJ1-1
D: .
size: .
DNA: TGCGCCAGCAGCTTGGCACGGTCGGACAGTGAAGCTTTCTTT
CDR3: CASSLARSDSEAFF

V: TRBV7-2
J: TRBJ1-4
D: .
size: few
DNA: TGTGCCAGCAGCCGAGGGGGAAATGAAAAACTGTTTTTT
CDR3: CASSRGGNEKLFF

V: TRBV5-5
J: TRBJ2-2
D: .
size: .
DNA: TGTGCCAGCAGCCCGGAGCTCAGCTCCGGGGAGCTGTTTTTT
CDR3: CASSPELSSGELFF

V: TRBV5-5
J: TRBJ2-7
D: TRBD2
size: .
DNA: TGTGCCAGCAGCTTGATTGCGGGAGGAAAGTCGGCCTACGAGCAGTACTTC
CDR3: CASSLIAGGKSAYEQYF

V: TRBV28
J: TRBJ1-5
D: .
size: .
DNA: TGTGCCAGCAGTTTATTAAGTGGGTCGGGGTTTGGCAATCAGCCCCAGCATTTT
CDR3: CASSLLSGSGFGNQPQHF

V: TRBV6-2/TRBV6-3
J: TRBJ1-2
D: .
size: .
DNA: TGTGCCAGCAGTTACTCGGCAACAGGCTTCTATGGCTACACCTTC
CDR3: CASSYSATGFYGYTF

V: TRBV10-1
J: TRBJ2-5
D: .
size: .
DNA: TGCGCCAGCAGTGGGAGGGACCGCGGGACCCAGTACTTC
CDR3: CASSGRDRGTQYF

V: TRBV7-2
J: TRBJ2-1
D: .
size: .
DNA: TGTGCCAGCAGAAAACTAACCGGGACCAACTCCTACAATGAGCAGTTCTTC
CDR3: CASRKLTGTNSYNEQFF

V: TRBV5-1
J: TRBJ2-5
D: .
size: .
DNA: TGCGCCAGCAGCCTGGCGCAGGAGTCAGAGACCCAGTACTTC
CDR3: CASSLAQESETQYF

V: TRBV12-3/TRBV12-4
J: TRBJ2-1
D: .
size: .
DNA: TGTGCCAGCAGCGCCGGCAGACTAAATGAGCAGTTCTTC
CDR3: CASSAGRLNEQFF

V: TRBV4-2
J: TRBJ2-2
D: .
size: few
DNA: TGTGCCAGCAGCCAGACAAGCCGGTCTACCGGGGAGCTGTTTTTT
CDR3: CASSQTSRSTGELFF

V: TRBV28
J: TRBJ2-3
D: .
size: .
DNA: TGTGCCAGCAGGCTTTCGATGGGGACAGATACGCAGTATTTT
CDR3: CASRLSMGTDTQYF

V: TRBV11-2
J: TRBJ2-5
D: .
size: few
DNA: TGTGCCAGCAGCTCCAACGCGGGGCGGCAAGAGACCCAGTACTTC
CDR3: CASSSNAGRQETQYF

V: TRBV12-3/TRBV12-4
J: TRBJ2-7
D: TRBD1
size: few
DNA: TGTGCCAGCAAACAACAGGGGGCAGGGCACGAGCAGTACTTC
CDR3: CASKQQGAGHEQYF

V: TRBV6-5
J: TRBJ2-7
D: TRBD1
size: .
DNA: TGTGCCAGCAGTTTCGGACAGGGATCAACCTACGAGCAGTACTTC
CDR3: CASSFGQGSTYEQYF

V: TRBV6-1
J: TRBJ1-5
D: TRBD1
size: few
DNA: TGTGCCAGCGGACAGGGAATCAATCAGCCCCAGCATTTT
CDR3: CASGQGINQPQHF

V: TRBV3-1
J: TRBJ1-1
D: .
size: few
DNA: TGTGCCAGCATACAAACAGGGTTGAACACTGAAGCTTTCTTT
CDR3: CASIQTGLNTEAFF

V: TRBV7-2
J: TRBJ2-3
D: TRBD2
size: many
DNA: TGTGCCAGCAGCTTAGGCCCGGGAGGGAGCACAGATACGCAGTATTTT
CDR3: CASSLGPGGSTDTQYF

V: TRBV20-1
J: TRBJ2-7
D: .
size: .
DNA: TGCAGTGCCAAGAGGACCACCTACGAGCAGTACTTC
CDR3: CSAKRTTYEQYF

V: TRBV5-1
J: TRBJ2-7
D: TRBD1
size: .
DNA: TGCGCCAGCAGCTTGAATGAAGGGGGCCACGAGCAGTACTTC
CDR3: CASSLNEGGHEQYF

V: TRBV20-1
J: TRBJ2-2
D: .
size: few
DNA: TGCAGTGCTAGACCTTCGACAGCGAACACCGGGGAGCTGTTTTTT
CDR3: CSARPSTANTGELFF

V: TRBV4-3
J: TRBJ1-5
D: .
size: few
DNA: TGCGCCAGCAGCCACAGCAGGGATCAGCCCCAGCATTTT
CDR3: CASSHSRDQPQHF

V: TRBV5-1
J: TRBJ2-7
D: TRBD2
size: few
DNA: TGCGCCAGCAGCCTTGCTAGCGGGGGACCATACGAGCAGTACTTC
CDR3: CASSLASGGPYEQYF

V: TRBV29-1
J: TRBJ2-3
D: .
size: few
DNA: TGCAGCGTGGGGGGCGGACGGAGAAGCACAGATACGCAGTATTTT
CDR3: CSVGGGRRSTDTQYF

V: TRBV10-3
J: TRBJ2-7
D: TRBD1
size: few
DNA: TGTGCCATCAGCCACCAGACAGGGGCCTACGAGCAGTACTTC
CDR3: CAISHQTGAYEQYF